These 5 T cell receptor beta chains were all obtained from the same sample, sequenced in a study of blood T cell repertoires in COVID-19. The data were produced by immunoSEQ multiplex PCR, yet TCRdb's version contains in-frame clones alone and is incomplete. The table has roughly 200,000 clones, 70% to 90% seen once. Sequencing was done on a sample of peripheral blood. The receptors shown here come from a human donor with active or convalescent COVID-19. The donor label of this sample is uncertain.

The chain has TRBV6-5 and TRBJ1-1; no definite D call. V was pared by 7 bases and J by 3 bases, with 12 bases between. The CDR3 is 13 residues long. Germline values: CDR1 MNHEY, CDR2 SVGAGI. The CDR3 loop is CASNQRLDTEAFF. The CDR3 DNA follows: TGTGCCAGCAATCAGAGGTTAGACACTGAAGCTTTCTTT.

In this sample, this clone turned up once. DNA for the CDR3: TGTGCCAGCAGTTTAACAGGGAGCTCCTACGAGCAGTACTTC. Translated, it gives CASSLTGSSYEQYF. The chain joins TRBV27 to TRBJ2-7; maybe TRBD1 (6 bases). The CDR3 consists of 14 residues. CDR1 is MNHEY and CDR2 is SMNVEV in the germline V gene (reference sequence). V lost 2 bases and J lost 0, with 8 bases in between.

The CDR3 is CSGGILAGPYEQYF. The DNA for the CDR3 is TGCAGCGGAGGGATACTAGCGGGGCCCTACGAGCAGTACTTC. The rearrangement uses TRBV29-1 and TRBJ2-7, with 10 bases that match TRBD2. Germline loops: CDR1 SQVTM, CDR2 ANQGSEA. CDR3 length: 14 amino acids. V lost 7 bases, J lost 2 bases, and 8 bases stayed unmatched.

This clone was detected only once. The chain recombines TRBV7-9 with TRBJ2-7; D may be TRBD1 (6 bases). The CDR3 length is 15 residues. Per germline, CDR1 SEHNR and CDR2 FQNEAQ (reference sequence). V was shortened by 4 bases and J by 3 bases, with 16 bases between the two germline ends. CDR3 nucleotides: TGTGCCAGCAGCTCAGGGGCCCCGCGGATCTACGAGCAGTACTTC. This sequence encodes CASSSGAPRIYEQYF.

The chain combines TRBV10-2 with TRBJ2-1, with 7 bases that match TRBD2. V dropped 2 bases and J dropped 9; count of bases not matched to a gene: 4. The CDR3 is 13 amino acids. Germline loops: CDR1 WSHSY, CDR2 SAAADI. CDR3 amino acids: CASSEGLVSEQFF. In DNA, the CDR3 is TGCGCCAGCAGTGAGGGACTAGTAAGTGAGCAGTTCTTC.